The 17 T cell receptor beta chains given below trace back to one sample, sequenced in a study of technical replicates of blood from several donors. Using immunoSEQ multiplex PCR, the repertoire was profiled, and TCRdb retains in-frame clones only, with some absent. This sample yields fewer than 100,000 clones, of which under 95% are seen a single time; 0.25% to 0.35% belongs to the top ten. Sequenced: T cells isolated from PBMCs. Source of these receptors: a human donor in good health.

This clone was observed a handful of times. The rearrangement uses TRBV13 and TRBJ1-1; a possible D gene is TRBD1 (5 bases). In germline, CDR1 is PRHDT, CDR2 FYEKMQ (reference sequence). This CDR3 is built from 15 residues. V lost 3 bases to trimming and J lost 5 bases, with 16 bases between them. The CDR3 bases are TGTGCCAGCAGCTTTCCTGGGGTAGGGGAAACTGAAGCTTTCTTT. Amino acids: CASSFPGVGETEAFF.

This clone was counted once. The CDR3 DNA is TGTGCCAGTAGTTACGGACAGGGGGGTCTGATGAACACTGAAGCTTTCTTT. It specifies CASSYGQGGLMNTEAFF. This chain joins TRBV19 and TRBJ1-1; 10 nucleotides align to TRBD1. Germline CDR1 is LNHDA and CDR2 is SQIVND (reference sequence). Trimming cost V 5 bases and J 0 bases; bases outside gene matches: 9. The CDR3 has 17 residues.

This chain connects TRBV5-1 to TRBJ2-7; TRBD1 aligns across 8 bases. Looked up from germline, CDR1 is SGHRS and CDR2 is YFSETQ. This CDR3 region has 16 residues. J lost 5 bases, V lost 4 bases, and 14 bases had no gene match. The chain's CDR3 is CASSLRITGGKDEQYF. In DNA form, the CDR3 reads TGCGCCAGCAGCCTACGCATAACAGGGGGGAAAGACGAGCAGTACTTC. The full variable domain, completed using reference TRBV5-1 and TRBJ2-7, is KAGVTQTPRYLIKTRGQQVTLSCSPISGHRSVSWYQQTPGQGLQFLFEYFSETQRNKGNFPGRFSGRQFSNSRSEMNVSTLELGDSALYLCASSLRITGGKDEQYFGPGTRLTVT.

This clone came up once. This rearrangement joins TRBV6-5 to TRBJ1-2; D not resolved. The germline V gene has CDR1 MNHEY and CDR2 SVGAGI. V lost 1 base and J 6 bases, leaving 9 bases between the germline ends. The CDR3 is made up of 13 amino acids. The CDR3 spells CASSYYAAHGYTF. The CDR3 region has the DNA TGTGCCAGCAGTTACTATGCAGCGCATGGCTACACCTTC.

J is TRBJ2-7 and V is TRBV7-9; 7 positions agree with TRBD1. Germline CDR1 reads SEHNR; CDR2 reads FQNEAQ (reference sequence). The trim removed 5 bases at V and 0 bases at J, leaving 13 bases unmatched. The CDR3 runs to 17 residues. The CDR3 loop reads CASSQPPGQRPSYEQYF. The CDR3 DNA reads TGTGCCAGCAGCCAACCTCCGGGACAGAGGCCCTCCTACGAGCAGTACTTC. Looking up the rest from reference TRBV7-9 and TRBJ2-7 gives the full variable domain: DTGVSQNPRHKITKRGQNVTFRCDPISEHNRLYWYRQTLGQGPEFLTYFQNEAQLEKSRLLSDRFSAERPKGSFSTLEIQRTEQGDSAMYLCASSQPPGQRPSYEQYFGPGTRLTVT.

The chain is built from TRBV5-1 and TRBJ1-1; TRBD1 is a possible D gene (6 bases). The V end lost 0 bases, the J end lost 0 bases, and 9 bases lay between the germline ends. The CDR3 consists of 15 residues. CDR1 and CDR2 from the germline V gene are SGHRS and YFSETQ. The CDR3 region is CASSLGGPVNTEAFF. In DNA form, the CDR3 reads TGCGCCAGCAGCTTGGGGGGGCCGGTGAACACTGAAGCTTTCTTT. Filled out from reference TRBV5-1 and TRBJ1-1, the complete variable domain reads KAGVTQTPRYLIKTRGQQVTLSCSPISGHRSVSWYQQTPGQGLQFLFEYFSETQRNKGNFPGRFSGRQFSNSRSEMNVSTLELGDSALYLCASSLGGPVNTEAFFGQGTRLTVV.

CDR3 loop: CASSALGQDGVGSYNEQFF. The CDR3 DNA follows: TGTGCCAGCAGCGCCCTAGGACAGGACGGGGTAGGCTCCTACAATGAGCAGTTCTTC. The rearrangement joins TRBV9 to TRBJ2-1, with 7 positions matching TRBD1. The germline V gene has CDR1 SGDLS and CDR2 YYNGEE. Trimming cost V 3 bases and J 0 bases; bases outside gene matches: 15. The CDR3 has 19 amino acids.

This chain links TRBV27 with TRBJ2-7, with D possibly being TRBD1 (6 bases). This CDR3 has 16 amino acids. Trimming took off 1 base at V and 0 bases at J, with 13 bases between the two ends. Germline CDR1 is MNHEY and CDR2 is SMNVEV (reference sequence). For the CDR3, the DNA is TGTGCCAGCAGTTTATTAGGGGGAAAGGTCTCCTACGAGCAGTACTTC. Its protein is CASSLLGGKVSYEQYF.

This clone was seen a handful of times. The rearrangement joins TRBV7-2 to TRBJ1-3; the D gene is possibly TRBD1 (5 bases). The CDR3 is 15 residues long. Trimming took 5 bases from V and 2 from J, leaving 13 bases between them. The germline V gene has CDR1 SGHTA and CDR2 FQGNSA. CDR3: CASSPGGGPGNTIYF. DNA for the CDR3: TGTGCCAGCAGCCCCGGGGGTGGGCCTGGAAACACCATATATTTT.

Written as DNA, the CDR3 is TGTGCCAGCTCACCACCCATGGCGGGCGGGAGTAACACCGGGGAGCTGTTTTTT. It yields the protein CASSPPMAGGSNTGELFF. This chain joins TRBV18 and TRBJ2-2, with 7 bases matching TRBD2. Germline assignment: CDR1 KGHSH and CDR2 LQKENI. The CDR3 contains 18 residues. With V trimmed by 0 bases and J by 2 bases, 9 bases remained unmatched.

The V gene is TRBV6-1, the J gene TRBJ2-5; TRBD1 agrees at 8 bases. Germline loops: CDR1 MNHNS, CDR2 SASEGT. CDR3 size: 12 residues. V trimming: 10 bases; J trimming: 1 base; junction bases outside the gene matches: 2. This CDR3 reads CATDRVQETQYF. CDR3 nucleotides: TGTGCCACGGACAGGGTCCAAGAGACCCAGTACTTC.

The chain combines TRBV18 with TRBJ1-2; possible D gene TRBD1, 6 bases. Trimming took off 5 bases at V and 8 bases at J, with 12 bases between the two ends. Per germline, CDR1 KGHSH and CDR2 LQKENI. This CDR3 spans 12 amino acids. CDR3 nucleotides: TGTGCCAGCTCATCGAACAGGGACGGCTACACCTTC. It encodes CASSSNRDGYTF.

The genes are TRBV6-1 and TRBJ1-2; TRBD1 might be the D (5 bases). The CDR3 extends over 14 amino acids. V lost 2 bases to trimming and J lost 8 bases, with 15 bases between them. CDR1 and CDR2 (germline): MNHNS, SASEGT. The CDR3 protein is CASSEIEGRKGYTF. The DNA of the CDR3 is TGTGCCAGCAGTGAAATTGAGGGGAGGAAAGGCTACACCTTC.

The CDR3 loop is CASSTGTPMNTEAFF. The CDR3 DNA follows: TGCGCCAGCAGCACCGGGACACCCATGAACACTGAAGCTTTCTTT. The V gene is TRBV5-1, the J gene TRBJ1-1; weak D call: TRBD1 (6 bases). The CDR3 has 15 amino acids. CDR1 and CDR2 from the germline V gene are SGHRS and YFSETQ. V was shortened by 4 bases and J by 0 bases, with 13 bases between the two germline ends.

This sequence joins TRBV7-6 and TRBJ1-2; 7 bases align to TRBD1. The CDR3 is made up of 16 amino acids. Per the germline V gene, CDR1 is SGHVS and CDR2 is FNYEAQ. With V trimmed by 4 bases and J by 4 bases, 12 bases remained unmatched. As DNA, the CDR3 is TGTGCCAGCAGCTCCGGGACAGTCTACGACCGCTATGGCTACACCTTC. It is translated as CASSSGTVYDRYGYTF.

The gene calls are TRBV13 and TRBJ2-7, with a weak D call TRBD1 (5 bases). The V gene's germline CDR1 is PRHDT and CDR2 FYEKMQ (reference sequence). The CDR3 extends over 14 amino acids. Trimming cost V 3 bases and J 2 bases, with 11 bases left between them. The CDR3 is CASSFARVPYEQYF. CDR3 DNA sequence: TGTGCCAGCAGCTTCGCCAGGGTCCCCTACGAGCAGTACTTC.

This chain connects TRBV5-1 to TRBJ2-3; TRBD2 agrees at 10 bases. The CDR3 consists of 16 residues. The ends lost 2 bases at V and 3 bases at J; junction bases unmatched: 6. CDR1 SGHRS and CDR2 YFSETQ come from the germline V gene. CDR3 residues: CASSFRPAGGTDTQYF. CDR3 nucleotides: TGCGCCAGCAGCTTTCGGCCAGCGGGAGGGACAGATACGCAGTATTTT.